This T cell receptor beta chain derives from a study of T cell changes during pregnancy in multiple sclerosis. The CDR3 runs to 15 residues. V lost 4 bases and J lost 3; bases outside the gene matches: 10. CDR1 is SGHNT and CDR2 is YYREEE in the germline V gene (reference sequence). TCRdb keeps only in-frame clones here, not all; method: immunoSEQ multiplex PCR. The table includes approximately 37,000 clones, 80% to 90% detected once. The source is a female donor with multiple sclerosis, enrolled in a pregnancy study. This sample comprised CD4+ T cells from peripheral blood mononuclear cells, obtained in the first trimester of pregnancy. The J gene is TRBJ2-7, the V gene TRBV5-4; 7 bases agree with TRBD1. CDR3 in DNA: TGTGCCAGCAGCGTGAAGGGGGCGCGTATCTACGAGCAGTACTTC. It specifies CASSVKGARIYEQYF.